Below, one T cell receptor beta chain is given with its context. Its antigen remains unidentified. This sample is drawn from a study of post-analysis software for immune sequencing data. The V gene's germline CDR1 is MGHRA and CDR2 YSYEKL. The CDR3 spans 17 residues. The V gene lost 1 base and the J gene lost 1 base, with 14 bases spanning the gap. General study results and limits: Patients used about five TRBV segments, including TRBV5-6, TRBV5-1 and TRBV20-1, more often than controls. Batch-mates among the samples co-clustered strongly by F measure.

Every TCR beta cDNA library bore unique molecular identifiers. TCRdb called the PCR reads again in MiXCR, with one record for every CDR3 protein. The sample has under 650,000 distinct CDR3 sequences; 44% are singletons. The J gene is TRBJ1-5, the V gene TRBV4-1, with a possible D match to TRBD1 (6 bases). Sample: blood. The sequence was obtained from a girl aged 5-17 years with multiple sclerosis. DNA for the CDR3: TGCGCCAGCAGCCAAGGGGTTTTGGGGGGCAGCAATCAGCCCCAGCATTTT. This sequence encodes CASSQGVLGGSNQPQHF.